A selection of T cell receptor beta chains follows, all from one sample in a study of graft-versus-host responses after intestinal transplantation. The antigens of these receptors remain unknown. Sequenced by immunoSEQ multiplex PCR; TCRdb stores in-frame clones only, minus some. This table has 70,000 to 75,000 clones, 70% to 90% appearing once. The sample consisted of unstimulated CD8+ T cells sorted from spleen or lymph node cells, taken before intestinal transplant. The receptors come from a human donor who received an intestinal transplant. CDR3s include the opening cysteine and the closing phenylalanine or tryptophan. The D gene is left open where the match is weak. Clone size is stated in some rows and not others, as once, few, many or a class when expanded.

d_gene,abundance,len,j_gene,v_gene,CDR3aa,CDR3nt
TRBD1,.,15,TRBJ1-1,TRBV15,CATSRERTGSDQAFF,TGTGCCACCAGCAGAGAGAGGACAGGCTCCGATCAAGCTTTCTTT
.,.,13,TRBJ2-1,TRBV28,CASSGPYYNEQFF,TGTGCCAGCAGTGGCCCGTACTACAATGAGCAGTTCTTC
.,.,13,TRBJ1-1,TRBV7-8,CASSASWHTEAFF,TGTGCCAGCAGCGCCTCGTGGCACACTGAAGCTTTCTTT
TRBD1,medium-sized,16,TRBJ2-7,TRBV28,CASSPKTGGRGYEQYF,TGTGCCAGCAGTCCCAAGACAGGGGGCAGAGGCTACGAGCAGTACTTC
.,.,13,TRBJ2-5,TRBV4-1,CASSQVGGETQYF,TGCGCCAGCAGCCAAGTAGGAGGGGAGACCCAGTACTTC
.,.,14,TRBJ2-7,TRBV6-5,CASSTQGGSYEQYF,TGTGCCAGCAGTACTCAGGGTGGGTCCTACGAGCAGTACTTC
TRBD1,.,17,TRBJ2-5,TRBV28,CASSSRQGVTYQETQYF,TGTGCCAGCAGTTCGCGACAGGGGGTCACGTACCAAGAGACCCAGTACTTC
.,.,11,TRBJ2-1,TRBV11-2,CASSLGEREFF,TGTGCCAGCAGCTTAGGGGAGAGGGAGTTCTTC
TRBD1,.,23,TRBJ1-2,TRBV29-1,CSVVHTPVKRSPLDRGFSYGYTF,TGCAGCGTTGTCCACACACCCGTTAAACGGTCTCCGTTGGACAGGGGGTTCTCCTATGGCTACACCTTC
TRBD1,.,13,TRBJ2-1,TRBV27,CASSWDRGREQFF,TGTGCCAGCAGCTGGGACAGGGGGCGTGAGCAGTTCTTC
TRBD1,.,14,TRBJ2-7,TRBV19,CASSPGTGSYEQYF,TGTGCCAGTAGCCCCGGGACAGGTTCCTACGAGCAGTACTTC
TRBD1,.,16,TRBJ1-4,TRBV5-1,CASSWGTGEGGEKLFF,TGCGCCAGCAGCTGGGGGACAGGGGAAGGTGGGGAAAAACTGTTTTTT
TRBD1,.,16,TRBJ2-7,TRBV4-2,CASSPLDRESTYEQYF,TGTGCCAGCAGCCCTCTCGACAGGGAGTCGACCTACGAGCAGTACTTC
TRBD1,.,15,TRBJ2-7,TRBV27,CASSPRVQGSYEQYF,TGTGCCAGCAGCCCACGGGTACAGGGGTCCTACGAGCAGTACTTC
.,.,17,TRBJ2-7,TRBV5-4,CASSFRGITPGPYEQYF,TGTGCCAGCAGCTTTAGGGGGATAACCCCCGGCCCCTACGAGCAGTACTTC
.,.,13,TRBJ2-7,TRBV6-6,CASSGVQVYEQYF,TGTGCCAGCAGCGGCGTTCAGGTCTACGAGCAGTACTTC
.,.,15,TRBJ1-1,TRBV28,CASRQGSGWNTEAFF,TGTGCCAGCAGACAGGGATCGGGATGGAACACTGAAGCTTTCTTT
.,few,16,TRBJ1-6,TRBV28,CASSFGLSSYNSPLHF,TGTGCCAGCAGTTTTGGCCTCAGCTCCTATAATTCACCCCTCCACTTT
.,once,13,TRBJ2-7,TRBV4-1,CASSPVYSYEQYF,TGCGCCAGCAGCCCGGTATACAGCTACGAGCAGTACTTC
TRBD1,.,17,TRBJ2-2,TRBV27,CASSLGRGPTPTGELFF,TGTGCCAGCAGTTTAGGCAGGGGGCCTACTCCCACCGGGGAGCTGTTTTTT
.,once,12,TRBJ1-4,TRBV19,CASRRHNEKLFF,TGTGCCAGTAGGAGACACAATGAAAAACTGTTTTTT
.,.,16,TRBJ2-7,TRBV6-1,CASSEVMAGGLYEQYF,TGTGCCAGCAGTGAAGTTATGGCAGGGGGGTTGTACGAGCAGTACTTC
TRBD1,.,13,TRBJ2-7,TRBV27,CASGTGPSYEQYF,TGTGCCAGTGGGACAGGGCCCTCCTACGAGCAGTACTTC
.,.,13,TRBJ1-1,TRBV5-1,CASSQVGGTEAFF,TGCGCCAGCAGTCAAGTAGGGGGAACTGAAGCTTTCTTT
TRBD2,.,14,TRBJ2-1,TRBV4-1,CASSQERPGLAPFF,TGCGCCAGCAGCCAAGAAAGACCGGGACTAGCTCCGTTCTTC
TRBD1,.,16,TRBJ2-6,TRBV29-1,CSVTGTGVYGANVLTF,TGCAGCGTAACCGGGACAGGGGTTTACGGGGCCAACGTCCTGACTTTC
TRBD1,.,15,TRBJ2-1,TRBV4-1,CASSQDRGQGNEQFF,TGCGCCAGCAGCCAAGACCGGGGACAGGGGAATGAGCAGTTCTTC
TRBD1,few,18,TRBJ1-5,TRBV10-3,CAISDIWTGEVTNQPQHF,TGTGCCATCAGTGATATTTGGACAGGAGAAGTAACTAATCAGCCCCAGCATTTT
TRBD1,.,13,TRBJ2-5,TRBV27,CASSANRGGTQYF,TGTGCCAGCAGTGCAAACAGGGGTGGGACCCAGTACTTC
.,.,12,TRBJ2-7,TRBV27,CASWDGGYEQYF,TGTGCCAGCTGGGACGGGGGCTACGAGCAGTACTTC
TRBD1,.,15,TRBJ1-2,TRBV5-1,CASSFRDSQLYGYTF,TGCGCCAGCAGCTTTCGGGACAGTCAGCTCTATGGCTACACCTTC
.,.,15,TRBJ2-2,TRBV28,CASSLRGRNPGELFF,TGTGCCAGCAGTTTAAGGGGAAGGAATCCCGGGGAGCTGTTTTTT
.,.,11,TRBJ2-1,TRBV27,CASGPGNEQFF,TGTGCCAGCGGTCCGGGCAATGAGCAGTTCTTC
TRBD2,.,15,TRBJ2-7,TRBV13,CASSLGPSGIYEQYF,TGTGCCAGCAGCTTAGGTCCTAGCGGCATCTACGAGCAGTACTTC
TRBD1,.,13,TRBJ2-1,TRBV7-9,CASSFGTGDEQFF,TGTGCCAGCAGCTTCGGGACAGGGGATGAGCAGTTCTTC
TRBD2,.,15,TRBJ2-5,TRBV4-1,CASSLDLAGPKTQYF,TGCGCCAGCAGCCTGGACCTAGCGGGACCGAAGACCCAGTACTTC
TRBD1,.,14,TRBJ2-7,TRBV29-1,CSGILGDRPYEQYF,TGCAGCGGGATCCTTGGGGACAGGCCCTACGAGCAGTACTTC
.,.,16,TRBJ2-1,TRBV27,CASSLSRGSSYNEQFF,TGTGCCAGCAGTTTATCGAGGGGGAGCTCCTACAATGAGCAGTTCTTC
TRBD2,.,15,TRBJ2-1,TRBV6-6,CASSYSGAGDNEQFF,TGTGCCAGCAGCTACTCGGGAGCGGGAGACAATGAGCAGTTCTTC
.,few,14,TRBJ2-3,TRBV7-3,CASSFSSGTDTQYF,TGTGCCAGCAGCTTTAGTTCGGGCACAGATACGCAGTATTTT
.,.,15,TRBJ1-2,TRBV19,CASSIVPGVAYGYTF,TGTGCCAGTAGTATTGTTCCAGGGGTAGCCTATGGCTACACCTTC
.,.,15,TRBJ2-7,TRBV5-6,CASSVAGRPPNEQYF,TGTGCCAGCAGCGTGGCTGGGAGGCCCCCCAACGAGCAGTACTTC
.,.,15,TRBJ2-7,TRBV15,CATSRAPGVAYEQYF,TGTGCCACCAGCAGAGCCCCGGGGGTTGCCTACGAGCAGTACTTC
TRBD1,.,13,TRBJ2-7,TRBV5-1,CASRPGQSYEQYF,TGCGCCAGCAGACCGGGACAGAGCTACGAGCAGTACTTC
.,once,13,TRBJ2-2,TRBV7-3,CASSYTTRGELFF,TGTGCCAGCAGTTACACTACTAGGGGGGAGCTGTTTTTT